The 26 T cell receptor beta chains below come from one sample, sequenced in a study of blood T cell repertoires in COVID-19. The table came from immunoSEQ multiplex PCR; TCRdb's copy has only in-frame clones and leaves some out. The table lists about 130,000 clones, around 89% of them singletons. Sequencing was carried out using peripheral blood. These receptors all stem from a man in his 60s with COVID-19, enrolled during active disease.

This clone was counted between two and nine times. The chain joins TRBV27 to TRBJ1-2; 10 bases match TRBD1. Germline V lookup: CDR1 MNHEY, CDR2 SMNVEV (reference sequence). There are 17 residues in the CDR3. The V gene end was trimmed by 1 base and the J gene end by 4 bases; junction bases not matched to a gene: 9. CDR3 protein: CASSLLGDRGKSYGYTF. CDR3 coding DNA: TGTGCCAGCAGTTTATTGGGGGACAGGGGCAAAAGCTATGGCTACACCTTC.

V and J are TRBV19 and TRBJ1-1, with D perhaps matching TRBD1 (5 bases). Germline V gene lookup returns CDR1 LNHDA and CDR2 SQIVND (reference sequence). The V and J ends lost 7 bases and 3 bases respectively, with 15 bases between them. The CDR3 is 14 amino acids. CDR3 DNA sequence: TGTGCCAGTATGGGCCGCCGGGGGGACACTGAAGCTTTCTTT. Translated, it gives CASMGRRGDTEAFF.

This clone came up a few times. Mismatch with germline at one junction end may stem from a read error. This chain joins TRBV28 and TRBJ1-2, with D possibly TRBD1 on 5 matching bases. This CDR3 comprises 13 residues. The V gene's germline CDR1 is MDHEN and CDR2 SYDVKM. The CDR3 bases are TGTGCCAGCAGTTTATTGCGGGGCCCGCGGGCTTACTTC. Its translation is CASSLLRGPRAYF.

The CDR3 sequence: CASSQGQNTEAFF. The CDR3 bases are TGTGCCAGCAGCCAAGGTCAAAACACTGAAGCTTTCTTT. The chain is built from TRBV14 and TRBJ1-1, with unresolved D. Trimming stripped 1 base from V and 2 bases from J, with 5 bases between. The CDR3 covers 13 residues. Germline CDR1 SGHDN, CDR2 FVKESK.

This sequence joins TRBV24-1 and TRBJ2-6, with D possibly matching TRBD2 (7 bases). The CDR3 sequence is 19 residues long. The V end lost 5 bases, the J end lost 6 bases, and 25 bases lay between the germline ends. Germline V gene data show CDR1 as KGHDR and CDR2 as SFDVKD. The CDR3: CATSAGGGRRVTMANVLTF. CDR3 nucleotides: TGTGCCACCAGTGCTGGGGGGGGGCGAAGGGTGACTATGGCCAACGTCCTGACTTTC.

The chain couples TRBV18 to TRBJ1-1; TRBD1 might be the D (5 bases). Per the germline V gene, CDR1 is KGHSH and CDR2 is LQKENI. The CDR3 is made up of 19 amino acids. The V end was cut by 1 base, the J end by 0 bases, with 21 bases between. The CDR3 region is CASSPLGGGASWMNTEAFF. The CDR3 DNA reads as TGTGCCAGCTCACCACTGGGGGGGGGAGCAAGTTGGATGAACACTGAAGCTTTCTTT.

The chain links TRBV25-1 to TRBJ1-1; 9 bases match TRBD1. The CDR3 loop spans 14 amino acids. V gave up 2 bases and J gave up 10 bases; unmatched junction bases: 8. CDR1 and CDR2 from the germline V gene are MGHDK and SYGVNS. The CDR3 reads CASSEAGQGFRAFF. CDR3 DNA sequence: TGTGCCAGCAGTGAAGCGGGACAGGGTTTTCGAGCTTTCTTT.

The chain is built from TRBV11-1 and TRBJ1-1, with a tentative D call TRBD1 (6 bases). Germline loops: CDR1 SGHAT, CDR2 FQDESV (reference sequence). The CDR3 spans 13 residues. V dropped 3 bases and J dropped 1 base, with 6 bases sitting between them. The CDR3 loop reads CASSFRGNTEAFF. The CDR3 nucleotides are TGTGCCAGCAGCTTCAGGGGGAACACTGAAGCTTTCTTT. Based on the CDR3 plus reference TRBV11-1 and TRBJ1-1, the full variable domain is EAEVAQSPRYKITEKSQAVAFWCDPISGHATLYWYRQILGQGPELLVQFQDESVVDDSQLPKDRFSAERLKGVDSTLKIQPAELGDSAMYLCASSFRGNTEAFFGQGTRLTVV.

The table lists this clone with a few counts. The chain uses TRBV30 and TRBJ2-3; 8 bases align to TRBD1. Germline V CDR1 and CDR2: GTSNPN, SVGIG (reference sequence). The junction had 12 bases not matched to a gene; V was cut back by 2 bases and J by 5 bases. This CDR3 is built from 16 residues. CDR3 sequence: CAWSLGQGAVIDTQYF. The CDR3 region has the DNA TGTGCCTGGAGTTTGGGTCAGGGGGCAGTCATAGATACGCAGTATTTT.

The CDR3 coding sequence is TGTGCCAGCAGTGAAGCGGAGCAGGGGTATGGCTACACCTTC. Protein product: CASSEAEQGYGYTF. The chain combines TRBV6-1 with TRBJ1-2; TRBD1 is a possible D gene (6 bases). The germline V and J ends were trimmed by 0 bases and 5 bases, with 10 bases remaining between them. Germline V gives CDR1 MNHNS, CDR2 SASEGT. The CDR3 runs to 14 residues.

This sequence joins TRBV19 and TRBJ2-1; 11 positions match TRBD1. Germline CDR1 is LNHDA and CDR2 is SQIVND (reference sequence). J gave up 9 bases and V 5 bases, and 9 bases lay outside the gene matches. The CDR3 covers 15 residues. The chain's CDR3 is CASSPGQGGKGEQFF. CDR3 nucleotides: TGTGCCAGTAGTCCGGGACAGGGGGGCAAGGGTGAGCAGTTCTTC.

This chain links TRBV14 with TRBJ1-1, with D tentatively TRBD1 (5 bases). This CDR3 has 15 residues. Germline CDR1 and CDR2: SGHDN and FVKESK. Between the trimmed V and J ends, which lost 4 bases and 1 base, there was a span of 13 bases. This chain's CDR3 is CASSPGLLGNTEAFF. DNA for the CDR3: TGTGCCAGCAGCCCGGGACTGCTGGGGAACACTGAAGCTTTCTTT.

This clone was seen only once. The chain carries TRBV5-1 and TRBJ2-7, with 8 bases that match TRBD1. The CDR3 covers 14 residues. Germline-derived CDR1 and CDR2 are SGHRS and YFSETQ. V lost 2 bases, J lost 3 bases, and 4 bases stayed unmatched. CDR3 sequence reads: CASSFGTGLYEQYF. The CDR3 DNA follows: TGCGCCAGCAGCTTTGGGACAGGACTCTACGAGCAGTACTTC.

This chain uses TRBV5-1 with TRBJ1-1; a weak D match, TRBD1 (6 bases). The CDR3 length is 15 residues. The germline V gene has CDR1 SGHRS and CDR2 YFSETQ. Trimming shortened V by 2 bases and J by 2 bases, and 13 bases separated the two germline ends. The CDR3 here is CASSFLGGANTEAFF. Here the CDR3 DNA reads TGCGCCAGCAGCTTCCTTGGGGGGGCTAACACTGAAGCTTTCTTT.

The chain combines TRBV7-3 with TRBJ2-2; TRBD2 is a possible D gene (5 bases). V was shortened by 5 bases and J by 2 bases, with 12 bases between the two germline ends. Germline assignment: CDR1 SGHTA and CDR2 FQGTGA. The CDR3 has 15 amino acids. CDR3 amino acids: CASSLRSGNTGELFF. DNA for the CDR3: TGTGCCAGCAGCCTCAGGAGCGGAAACACCGGGGAGCTGTTTTTT.

The chain joins TRBV6-1 to TRBJ1-5; 8 nucleotides match TRBD1. V lost 7 bases to trimming and J lost 4 bases; unmatched junction nucleotides: 6. CDR1 is MNHNS and CDR2 is SASEGT in the germline V gene. The CDR3 spans 14 residues. CDR3 nucleotide sequence: TGTGCCAGCATTGACAGGGGACGAAATCAGCCCCAGCATTTT. It is translated as CASIDRGRNQPQHF.

This chain connects TRBV19 to TRBJ2-5, with TRBD1 matching over 7 bases. Germline-derived CDR1 and CDR2 are LNHDA and SQIVND (reference sequence). The CDR3 runs 13 residues. V gave up 4 bases and J gave up 7 bases; unmatched junction bases: 6. The CDR3 loop reads CASSRQGGRTQYF. Here the CDR3 DNA reads TGTGCCAGTAGTAGACAGGGCGGTAGGACCCAGTACTTC.

The chain recombines TRBV6-5 with TRBJ1-2, with D tentatively TRBD1 (5 bases). The V end lost 9 bases, the J end lost 5 bases, and 22 bases lay between the germline ends. The CDR3 runs 15 residues. Germline V CDR1 and CDR2: MNHEY, SVGAGI. The CDR3 coding sequence is TGTGCCAGTAAAGGACATCTCGAGTGGCGATATGGCTACACCTTC. Its translation: CASKGHLEWRYGYTF.

This sequence joins TRBV7-9 and TRBJ2-5, with 8 bases aligning to TRBD1. This CDR3 has 13 amino acids. Germline CDR1 and CDR2: SEHNR and FQNEAQ (reference sequence). V was pared by 6 bases and J by 2 bases, with 2 bases of the junction left unmatched. This chain's CDR3 is CASSGTGQETQYF. The CDR3 coding sequence is TGTGCCAGCAGTGGGACAGGACAAGAGACCCAGTACTTC. Supplemented by reference TRBV7-9 and TRBJ2-5, the full variable domain reads DTGVSQNPRHKITKRGQNVTFRCDPISEHNRLYWYRQTLGQGPEFLTYFQNEAQLEKSRLLSDRFSAERPKGSFSTLEIQRTEQGDSAMYLCASSGTGQETQYFGPGTRLLVL.

The chain employs TRBV5-1 and TRBJ2-7, with 7 bases fitting TRBD2. Germline V gene data show CDR1 as SGHRS and CDR2 as YFSETQ. The CDR3 has 15 residues. The V segment lost 5 bases and the J segment 2 bases; nucleotides outside the gene matches: 10. DNA for the CDR3: TGCGCCAGCAGGCTGGCGGGGGATTCGACCTACGAGCAGTACTTC. Translating it yields CASRLAGDSTYEQYF.

The V gene is TRBV9, the J gene TRBJ1-3; 7 bases agree with TRBD1. V lost 4 bases and J lost 0; bases outside the gene matches: 7. Germline CDR1 reads SGDLS; CDR2 reads YYNGEE. CDR3 length: 16 amino acids. The CDR3 nucleotides are TGTGCCAGCAGCCCCAGGGGGTCCCGCTCTGGAAACACCATATATTTT. Translation gives CASSPRGSRSGNTIYF.

In its sample, this clone was seen once. The J gene is TRBJ2-7, the V gene TRBV18; 16 nucleotides align to TRBD2. With 4 bases clipped from V and 0 bases from J, the junction kept 15 bases outside the gene matches. The CDR3 is made up of 21 amino acids. Germline V gives CDR1 KGHSH, CDR2 LQKENI. CDR3 loop: CASSLGRTGTSGGVNSYEQYF. For the CDR3, the DNA is TGTGCCAGCTCACTCGGACGTACCGGGACTAGCGGGGGGGTTAACTCCTACGAGCAGTACTTC.

The V call is TRBV6-2 or TRBV6-3, the J call TRBJ2-5; TRBD2 aligns across 9 bases. This CDR3 has 14 residues. The ends lost 5 bases at V and 5 bases at J; junction bases unmatched: 6. The germline V gene encodes CDR1 MNHEY and CDR2 SVGEGT. This CDR3 is CASSKAGGSETQYF. The DNA of the CDR3 is TGTGCCAGCAGTAAGGCGGGGGGGAGCGAGACCCAGTACTTC.

The J gene is TRBJ1-2, the V gene TRBV5-8; the D gene is possibly TRBD1 (5 bases). V lost 0 bases, J lost 3 bases, and 9 bases lay in between. The V gene's germline CDR1 is SGHTS and CDR2 YDEGEE. The CDR3 loop spans 14 amino acids. The CDR3 sequence is CASSLEVRDYGYTF. The CDR3 DNA follows: TGTGCCAGCAGCTTGGAAGTCAGGGACTATGGCTACACCTTC. The full variable domain, completed using reference TRBV5-8 and TRBJ1-2, is EAGVTQSPTHLIKTRGQQATLRCSPISGHTSVYWYQQALGLGLQFLLWYDEGEERNRGNFPPRFSGRQFPNYSSELNVNALELEDSALYLCASSLEVRDYGYTFGSGTRLTVV.

The rearrangement joins TRBV29-1 to TRBJ1-3; tentative D call: TRBD1 (5 bases). V was cut by 3 bases and J by 2 bases, with 8 bases left in between. The CDR3 extends over 13 amino acids. Germline V lookup: CDR1 SQVTM, CDR2 ANQGSEA. The CDR3 bases are TGCAGCGTTGATCCAGGGCCTGGAAACACCATATATTTT. It translates to CSVDPGPGNTIYF.

V and J are TRBV9 and TRBJ1-6; the match to TRBD1 covers 8 bases. V dropped 4 bases and J dropped 10; count of bases not matched to a gene: 10. CDR3 length: 15 amino acids. Germline V gives CDR1 SGDLS, CDR2 YYNGEE. DNA of the CDR3: TGTGCCAGCAGCTTCACCGGGACAGGCAGATCACCCCTCCACTTT. It encodes CASSFTGTGRSPLHF.